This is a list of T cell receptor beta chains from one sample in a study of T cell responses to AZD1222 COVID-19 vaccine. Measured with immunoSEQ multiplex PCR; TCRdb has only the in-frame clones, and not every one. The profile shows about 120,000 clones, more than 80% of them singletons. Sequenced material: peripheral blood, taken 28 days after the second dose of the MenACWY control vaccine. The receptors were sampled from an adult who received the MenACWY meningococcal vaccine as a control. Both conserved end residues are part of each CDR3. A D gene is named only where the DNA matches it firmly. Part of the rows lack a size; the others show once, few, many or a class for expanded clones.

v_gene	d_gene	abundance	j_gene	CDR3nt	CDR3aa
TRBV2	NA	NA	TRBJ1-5	TGTGCCAGCACCTTCCTTAGAAATAGCAATCAGCCCCAGCATTTT	CASTFLRNSNQPQHF
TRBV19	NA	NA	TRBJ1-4	TGTCACAAAGATCAAGGGTCGCAAAATTTTAATGAAAAACTGTTTTTT	CHKDQGSQNFNEKLFF
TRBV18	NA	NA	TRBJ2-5	TGTGCCAGCGCCGTGTTAGAAGGAGAGACCCAGTACTTC	CASAVLEGETQYF
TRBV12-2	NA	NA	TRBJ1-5	TGTGCAAGTCGCTTAGACCCCCGAGGCAGGTCCTCTCAGCCCCAGCATTTT	CASRLDPRGRSSQPQHF
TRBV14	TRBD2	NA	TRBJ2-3	TGTGCCAGCAGCCAAGTGACTAGCGGGAGCCCTTACACAGATACGCAGTATTTT	CASSQVTSGSPYTDTQYF
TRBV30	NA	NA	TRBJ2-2	TGTGCCTGGAGACAAATAGCGGTCGGCACCGGGGAGCTGTTTTTT	CAWRQIAVGTGELFF
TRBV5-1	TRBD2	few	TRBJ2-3	TGCGCCAGCAGCTTGGAGCGGGGGGTCGGCGATACGCAGTATTTT	CASSLERGVGDTQYF
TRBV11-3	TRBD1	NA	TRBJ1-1	TGTGCCAGCAGCTTACACCGATCCGGGACAGGGAATAACACTGAAGCTTTCTTT	CASSLHRSGTGNNTEAFF
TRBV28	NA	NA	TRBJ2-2	TGTGCCAGCAACATACTAGCCGGCGGCGGGGAGCTGTTTTTT	CASNILAGGGELFF
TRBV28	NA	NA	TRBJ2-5	TGTGCCACCTTTACAATTTACCTCGAGACCCAGTACTTC	CATFTIYLETQYF
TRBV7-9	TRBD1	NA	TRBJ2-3	TGTGCCAGCAGCCGAAAGGCAGGGGGAACAGATACGCAGTATTTT	CASSRKAGGTDTQYF
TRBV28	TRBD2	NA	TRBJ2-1	TGTGCCAGCAGTCCGCCCGGGACTAGCGGGAGTAATGAGCAGTTCTTC	CASSPPGTSGSNEQFF
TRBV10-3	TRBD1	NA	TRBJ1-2	TGTGCCATCAGTGAGAACGGGGGGACAGGAGACACCTTC	CAISENGGTGDTF
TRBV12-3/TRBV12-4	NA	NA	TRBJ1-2	TGTGCCAGCAGTCGACAGACTGGTCCTGGCTACACCTTC	CASSRQTGPGYTF
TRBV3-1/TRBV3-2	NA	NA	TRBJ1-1	TGTGCCAGCAGCCAAAGCGGGACAAAGATTCTTGCTGAAGCTTTCTTT	CASSQSGTKILAEAFF
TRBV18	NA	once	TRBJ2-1	TGTGCCAGCTCACTAGGGACAGAGCAGTTCTTC	CASSLGTEQFF
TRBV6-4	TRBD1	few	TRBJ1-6	TGTGCCAGCAGTGAGACAGGGCTGGGGAATTCACCCCTCCACTTT	CASSETGLGNSPLHF
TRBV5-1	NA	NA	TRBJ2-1	TGCGCCAGCACAGGCGGGACTCCCATCTCTAATGAGCAGTTCTTC	CASTGGTPISNEQFF
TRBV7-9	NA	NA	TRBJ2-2	TGTGCCAGCAGCCCAGGCGTGGGTGTCGGGGAGCTGTTTTTT	CASSPGVGVGELFF
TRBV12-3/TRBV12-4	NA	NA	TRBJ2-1	TGTGCCAGCAGTTTAGCCAATGAGCAGTTCTTC	CASSLANEQFF
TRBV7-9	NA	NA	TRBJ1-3	TGTGCCAGCAGACCCGGGACCTCTGGAAACACCATATATTTT	CASRPGTSGNTIYF
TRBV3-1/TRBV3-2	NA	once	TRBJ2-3	TGTGCCAGCAGCCAATTTCAGGGGCCAGATACGCAGTATTTT	CASSQFQGPDTQYF
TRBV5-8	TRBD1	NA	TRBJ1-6	TGTGCCAGCAGCCGGGACAGGGACTCACCCCTCCACTTT	CASSRDRDSPLHF
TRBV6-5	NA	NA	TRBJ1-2	TGTGCCAGCACCCCACGGGCGAACAACTATGGCTACACCTTC	CASTPRANNYGYTF
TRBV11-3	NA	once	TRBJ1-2	TGTGCCAGCAGCTTAGATTCCCTCTATGGCTACACCTTC	CASSLDSLYGYTF
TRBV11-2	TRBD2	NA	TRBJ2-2	TGTGCCAGCAGCTTAATACCTAGCGGGGCGACGAACACCGGGGAGCTGTTTTTT	CASSLIPSGATNTGELFF
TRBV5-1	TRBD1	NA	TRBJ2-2	TGCGCCAGCAGCGCCGGACAGGTTACGAACACCGGGGAGCTGTTTTTT	CASSAGQVTNTGELFF
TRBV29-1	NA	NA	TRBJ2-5	TGCAGCGTTGTCCCGGGGTTGGGCCAAGAGACCCAGTACTTC	CSVVPGLGQETQYF
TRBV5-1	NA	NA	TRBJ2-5	TGCGCCAGCAGCTTCTGGACAGTCCAAGAGACCCAGTACTTC	CASSFWTVQETQYF
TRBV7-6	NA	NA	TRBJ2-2	TGTGCCAGCAGCTTAGGGCAGGGTATCGGGGAGCTGTTTTTT	CASSLGQGIGELFF
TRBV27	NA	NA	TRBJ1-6	TGTGCCAGCAGTTTACTAAATTCACCCCTCCACTTT	CASSLLNSPLHF
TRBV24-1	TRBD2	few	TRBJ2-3	TGTGCCACCAGTGATTTGGGGAGGGTTGGAACAGATACGCAGTATTTT	CATSDLGRVGTDTQYF